The clone carrying this T cell receptor beta chain was observed a handful of times. These data are taken from a study of T-cell memory formation after mild COVID-19. The J segment lost 5 bases and the V segment lost 1 base, leaving 10 bases of the junction unmatched. The CDR3 loop spans 16 amino acids. Germline V gives CDR1 MGHRA, CDR2 YSYEKL. TCRdb analysed the 5' RACE reads with MiXCR anew, one entry per CDR3 protein. Here the sample spans approximately 210,000 distinct CDR3 sequences, approximately 20% being singletons. Sequencing input: PBMCs or a T cell subset sorted from them (not recorded which). This clonotype was sampled from an adult woman who had mild COVID-19 (a few samples of this study predate the infection). Cell type and time point are not known. This chain uses TRBV4-1 with TRBJ1-2; TRBD1 aligns across 7 bases. The CDR3 is CASSQGRDREAYGYTF. The CDR3 DNA reads TGCGCCAGCAGCCAAGGGCGTGACAGGGAGGCTTATGGCTACACCTTC.